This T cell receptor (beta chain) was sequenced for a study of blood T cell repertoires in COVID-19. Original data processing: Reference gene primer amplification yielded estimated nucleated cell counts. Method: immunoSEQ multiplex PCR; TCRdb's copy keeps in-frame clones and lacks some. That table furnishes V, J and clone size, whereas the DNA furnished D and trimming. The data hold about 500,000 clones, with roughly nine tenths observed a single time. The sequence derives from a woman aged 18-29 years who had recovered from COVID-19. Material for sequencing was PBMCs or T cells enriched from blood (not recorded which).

The CDR3 loop reads CASSYSAVYGYTF. The CDR3 DNA reads as TGTGCCAGCAGTTACTCGGCAGTCTATGGCTACACCTTC. V gene TRBV6-5 combines with J gene TRBJ1-2; D call uncertain. V was shortened by 0 bases and J by 4 bases, with 6 bases between the two germline ends. Germline V lookup: CDR1 MNHEY, CDR2 SVGAGI. The CDR3 extends over 13 amino acids.